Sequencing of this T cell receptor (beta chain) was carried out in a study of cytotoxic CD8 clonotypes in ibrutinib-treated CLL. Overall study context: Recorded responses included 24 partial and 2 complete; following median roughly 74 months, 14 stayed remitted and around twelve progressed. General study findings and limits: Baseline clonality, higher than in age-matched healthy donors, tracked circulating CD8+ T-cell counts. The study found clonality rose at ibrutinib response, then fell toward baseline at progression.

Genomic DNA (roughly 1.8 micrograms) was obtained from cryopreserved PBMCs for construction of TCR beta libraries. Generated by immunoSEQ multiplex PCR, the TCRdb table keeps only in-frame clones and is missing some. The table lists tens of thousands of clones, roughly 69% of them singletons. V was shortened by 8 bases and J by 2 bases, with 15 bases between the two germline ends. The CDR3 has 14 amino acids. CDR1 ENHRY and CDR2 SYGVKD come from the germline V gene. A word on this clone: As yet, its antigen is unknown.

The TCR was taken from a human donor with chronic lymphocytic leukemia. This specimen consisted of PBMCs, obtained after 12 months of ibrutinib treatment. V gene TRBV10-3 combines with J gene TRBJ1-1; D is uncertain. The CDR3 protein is CAIGEVLGNTEAFF. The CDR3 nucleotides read TGTGCCATCGGAGAGGTTTTAGGAAACACTGAAGCTTTCTTT.